This T cell receptor beta chain is drawn from a study of T cell responses to AZD1222 COVID-19 vaccine. Regarding the study as a whole: At study baseline, merely five or six AZD1222 recipients were seropositive. The study sampled repertoires only after the peak T cell response. Clonal diversity was possibly underestimated, and the donors were mostly white British, with more females. Spike-specific TCR repertoires showed rising breadth and depth after two AZD1222 doses.

This table comes from immunoSEQ multiplex PCR, and its TCRdb copy is limited to in-frame clones, with some not included. The data contain approximately 190,000 clones, roughly nine tenths of them singletons. On this clone itself: Its specificity is not known.

The CDR3 loop spans 16 amino acids. Germline trimming cut 0 bases from V and 8 bases from J; bases unmatched to any gene: 6. The germline CDR1 and CDR2 sequences are LGHNA and YNFKEQ. The chain carries TRBV4-2 and TRBJ2-1; 11 bases line up with TRBD2. This TCR derives from an adult who received the MenACWY meningococcal vaccine as a control. Sample: peripheral blood, taken 28 days after the second dose of the MenACWY control vaccine. The CDR3 sequence is CASSQELAGATDEQFF. The DNA of the CDR3 is TGTGCCAGCAGCCAAGAACTAGCGGGAGCAACGGATGAGCAGTTCTTC.